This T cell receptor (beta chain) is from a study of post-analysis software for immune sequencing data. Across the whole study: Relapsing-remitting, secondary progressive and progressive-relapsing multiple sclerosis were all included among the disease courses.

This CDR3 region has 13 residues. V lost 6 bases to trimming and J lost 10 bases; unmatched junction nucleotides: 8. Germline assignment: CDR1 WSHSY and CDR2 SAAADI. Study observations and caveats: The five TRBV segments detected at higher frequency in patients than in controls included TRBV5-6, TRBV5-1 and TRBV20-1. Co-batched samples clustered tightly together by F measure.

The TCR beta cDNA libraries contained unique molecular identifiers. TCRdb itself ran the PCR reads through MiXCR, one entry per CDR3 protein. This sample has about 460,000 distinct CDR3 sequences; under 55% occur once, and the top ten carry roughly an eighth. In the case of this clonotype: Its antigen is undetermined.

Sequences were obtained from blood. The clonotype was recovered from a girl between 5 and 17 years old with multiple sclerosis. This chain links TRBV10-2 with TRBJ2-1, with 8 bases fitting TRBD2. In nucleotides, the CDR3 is TGCGCCAGCAGACCGGGAGGGGGTGGAGAGCAGTTCTTC. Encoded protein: CASRPGGGGEQFF.